This TCR beta chain was documented in a study of patients and donors after allogeneic stem cell transplantation. Trimming took 2 bases from V and 6 from J, leaving 18 bases between them. From germline, CDR1 is SGHRS and CDR2 YFSETQ. The CDR3 runs 15 residues. TCRdb itself ran the RT-PCR reads through MiXCR, one entry per CDR3 protein. The data hold about 110,000 distinct CDR3 sequences, with about a third observed a single time. Sequenced input: blood, either unsorted or a sorted T cell fraction (not recorded which). The chain has TRBV5-1 and TRBJ2-7, with D possibly called TRBD1 or TRBD2 (5 bases each). This TCR was recovered from a human donor who was either an allogeneic HSCT recipient or a stem cell or donor lymphocyte infusion donor (not recorded which). It is not recorded whose cells these are; they may come from a transplant donor. CDR3 bases: TGCGCCAGCAGCTTAAAGATTGGGGCCGCGGGCGAGCAGTACTTC. The encoded protein is CASSLKIGAAGEQYF.